This T cell receptor beta chain appears in the sequencing data of a study of blood T cell repertoires in COVID-19. Sequencing used immunoSEQ multiplex PCR; TCRdb keeps in-frame clones, though not all of them. The sample holds some 240,000 clones, approximately 88% seen once. CDR3 length: 14 residues. In germline, CDR1 is LNHDA, CDR2 SQIVND (reference sequence). With 6 bases clipped from V and 4 bases from J, the junction kept 5 bases outside the gene matches. The source material was peripheral blood. The TCR comes from a woman aged 65 to 85 with COVID-19, enrolled during active disease. The chain employs TRBV19 and TRBJ2-3; TRBD2 agrees at 9 bases. CDR3 nucleotide sequence: TGTGCCAGTAGCCACGGACTAGCGCCAGATACGCAGTATTTT. It specifies CASSHGLAPDTQYF.